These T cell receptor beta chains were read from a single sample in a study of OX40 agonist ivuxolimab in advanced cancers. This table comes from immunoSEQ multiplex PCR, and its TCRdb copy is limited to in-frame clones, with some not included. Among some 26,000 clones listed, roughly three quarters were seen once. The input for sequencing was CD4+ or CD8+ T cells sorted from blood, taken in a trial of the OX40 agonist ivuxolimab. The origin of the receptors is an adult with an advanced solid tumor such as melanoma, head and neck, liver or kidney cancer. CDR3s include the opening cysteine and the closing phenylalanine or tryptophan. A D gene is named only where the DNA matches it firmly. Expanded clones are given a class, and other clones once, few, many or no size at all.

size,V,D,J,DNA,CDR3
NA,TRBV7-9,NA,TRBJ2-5,TGTGCCAGCAGCTTAGTAACTAAAGAGACCCAGTACTTC,CASSLVTKETQYF
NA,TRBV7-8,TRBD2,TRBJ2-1,TGTGCCAGCAGCCTGAGAACTAGCGGGGTGTACAATGAGCAGTTCTTC,CASSLRTSGVYNEQFF
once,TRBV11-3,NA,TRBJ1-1,TGTGCCAGCAGCCCTAACGAAGGGGGACCTCTGAACACTGAAGCTTTCTTT,CASSPNEGGPLNTEAFF
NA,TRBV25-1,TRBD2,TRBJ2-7,TGTGCCAGCAGTGAATCAAGACTAGCGGGAGTGTCTTCCTACGAGCAGTACTTC,CASSESRLAGVSSYEQYF
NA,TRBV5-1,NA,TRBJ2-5,TGCGCCAGCAGCTTGGACGGATACCCCCAGTACTTC,CASSLDGYPQYF
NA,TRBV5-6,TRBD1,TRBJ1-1,TGTGCCAGCAGCTTAACAGGGGAAAGGGGCACTGAAGCTTTCTTT,CASSLTGERGTEAFF
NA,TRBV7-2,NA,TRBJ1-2,TGTGCCAGCAACTCATTTACGTGGGGGCCGGGCGGCTACACCTTC,CASNSFTWGPGGYTF
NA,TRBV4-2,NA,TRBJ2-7,TGTGCCAGCAGCCAAGAAACGGAAAATTCCTACGAGCAGTACTTC,CASSQETENSYEQYF
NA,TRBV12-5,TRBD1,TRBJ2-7,TGTGCTAGTGGTCCACAGGGGCGACTCTACGAGCAGTACTTC,CASGPQGRLYEQYF
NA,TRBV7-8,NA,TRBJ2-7,TGTGCCAGCAGCTTAGGGACAGCTGGCTACGAGCAGTACTTC,CASSLGTAGYEQYF
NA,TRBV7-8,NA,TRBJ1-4,TGTGCCAGCACCCCGACAGGAAGATTGAATGAAAAACTGTTTTTT,CASTPTGRLNEKLFF
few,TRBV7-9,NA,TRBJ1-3,TGTGCCAGCAGCCCCCCAGACCTCCGGGGGAACACCATATATTTT,CASSPPDLRGNTIYF
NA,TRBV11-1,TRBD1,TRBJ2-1,TGTGCCAGCAGCCGGACAGGGAACTACAATGAGCAGTTCTTC,CASSRTGNYNEQFF
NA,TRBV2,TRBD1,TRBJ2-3,TGTGCCAGCACCCGGACAGGGTCAGATACGCAGTATTTT,CASTRTGSDTQYF
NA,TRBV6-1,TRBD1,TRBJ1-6,TGTGCCAGCAGCCTGACAGGGGTACTGTCACCCCTCCACTTT,CASSLTGVLSPLHF
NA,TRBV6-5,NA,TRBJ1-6,TGTGCCAGCAGTTACTCCATATGGAATTCACCCCTCCACTTT,CASSYSIWNSPLHF
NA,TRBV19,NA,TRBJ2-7,TGTGCCAGTAGTATAGTGGTTGACAGGAACTCCTACGAGCAGTACTTC,CASSIVVDRNSYEQYF
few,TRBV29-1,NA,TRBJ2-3,TGCAGCGGCTGGGATAGCTTCACAGATACGCAGTATTTT,CSGWDSFTDTQYF
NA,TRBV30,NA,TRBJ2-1,TGTGCCTGGAGGTTGGGTATCGGTAGCGATGAGCAGTTCTTC,CAWRLGIGSDEQFF
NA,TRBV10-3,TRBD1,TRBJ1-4,TGTGCCATCAGTGAAGGGACAGCTGAAAAACTGTTTTTT,CAISEGTAEKLFF
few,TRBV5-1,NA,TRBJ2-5,TGCGCCAGCAGCTCGCTGACAGAAATTCAAGAGACCCAGTACTTC,CASSSLTEIQETQYF
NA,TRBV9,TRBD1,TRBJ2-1,TGTGCCAGCAGCTCACCCAAAGGCTGGGACAGGGGGCATCGAGGCCTTTCCTACAATGAGCAGTTCTTC,CASSSPKGWDRGHRGLSYNEQFF
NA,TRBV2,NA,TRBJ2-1,TGTGCCAGCAGTGATACCGGGCACGGGCCCCTCAATGAGCAGTTCTTC,CASSDTGHGPLNEQFF
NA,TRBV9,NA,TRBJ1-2,TGTGCCAGCAGCCCGTCGGCGACCTCATATGGCTACACCTTC,CASSPSATSYGYTF
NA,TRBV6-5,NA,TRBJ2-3,TGTGCCAGCAGTACCGGAACTAGCACAGATACGCAGTATTTT,CASSTGTSTDTQYF
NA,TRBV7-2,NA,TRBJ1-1,TGTGCCAGCAGTGCGGGACTGGGGTCGAGAGCTGAAGCTTTCTTT,CASSAGLGSRAEAFF
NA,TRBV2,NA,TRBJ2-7,TGTGCCAGCAGTGATGGGCGGAACAATCGTTACGAGCAGTACTTC,CASSDGRNNRYEQYF
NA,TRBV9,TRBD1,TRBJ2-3,TGTGCCAGCAGCGAGTCGACAGGGGCAGATACGCAGTATTTT,CASSESTGADTQYF
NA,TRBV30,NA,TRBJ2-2,TGTGCCTGGAGAAGGGGGGCGAACACCGGGGAGCTGTTTTTT,CAWRRGANTGELFF
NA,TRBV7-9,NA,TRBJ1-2,TGTGCCAGCAGCTTCGATGGCTATGGCTACACCTTC,CASSFDGYGYTF
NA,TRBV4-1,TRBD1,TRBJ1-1,TGCGCCAGCAGCCAGGGACAGGCCCCAACTGAAGCTTTCTTT,CASSQGQAPTEAFF
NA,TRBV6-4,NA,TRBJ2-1,TGTGCCAGCAGTGACCGAGGGGAAAGCTCCTACAATGAGCAGTTCTTC,CASSDRGESSYNEQFF
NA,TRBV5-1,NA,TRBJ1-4,TGCGCCAGCAGCTTAGGGGAAAAACTGTTTTTT,CASSLGEKLFF
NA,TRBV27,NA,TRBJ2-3,TGTGCCAGCAGTCCCCCCGGAGGGGCCGTTACAGATACGCAGTATTTT,CASSPPGGAVTDTQYF
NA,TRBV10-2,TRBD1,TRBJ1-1,TGCGCCAGCAGCGGTGGACAGGGTGCTGAAGCTTTCTTT,CASSGGQGAEAFF
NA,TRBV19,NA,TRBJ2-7,TGTGCCAGTAGAACCGGGACATGGGGCTCCTACGAGCAGTACTTC,CASRTGTWGSYEQYF
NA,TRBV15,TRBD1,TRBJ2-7,TGTGCCACCAGCGGTACAGGGGGCCCCGAGCAGTACTTC,CATSGTGGPEQYF
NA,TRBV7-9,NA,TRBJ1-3,TGTGCCAGCAGCTTAGTGGCGGGAACTGGAAACACCATATATTTT,CASSLVAGTGNTIYF
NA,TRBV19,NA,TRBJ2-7,TGTGCCAGTAGGGGATTGGCAGGGGCTACCTCCTACGAGCAGTACTTC,CASRGLAGATSYEQYF
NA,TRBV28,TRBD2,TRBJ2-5,TGTGCCAGCAGTTTTGGCGTATCGGGGGGCCAAGAGACCCAGTACTTC,CASSFGVSGGQETQYF
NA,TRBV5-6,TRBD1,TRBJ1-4,TGTGCCAGCAGCTCAGGACAGGGACCTAATGAAAAACTGTTTTTT,CASSSGQGPNEKLFF
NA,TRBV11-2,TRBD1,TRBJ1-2,TGTGCCAGCAGCTTAGAACCGGGACAGGTGACGGGCTACACCTTC,CASSLEPGQVTGYTF
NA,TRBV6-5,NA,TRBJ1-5,TGTGCCAGCAGCTATAACAGATATCAACCCCAGCATTTT,CASSYNRYQPQHF
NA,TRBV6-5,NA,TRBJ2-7,TGTGCCAGCAGTTATTCGGGCGGGAACTCCTACGAGCAGTACTTC,CASSYSGGNSYEQYF
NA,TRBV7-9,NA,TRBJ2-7,TGTGCCAGCAGCCCCATTTCAGGAGGAAATTTCTACGAGCAGTACTTC,CASSPISGGNFYEQYF
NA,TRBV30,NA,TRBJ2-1,TGTGCCTGGGACACGGGGCAGAACGCCTACAATGAGCAGTTCTTC,CAWDTGQNAYNEQFF
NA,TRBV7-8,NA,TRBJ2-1,TGTGCCAGCAGGGTTCCGAGGGGTAGTGAGCAGTTCTTC,CASRVPRGSEQFF
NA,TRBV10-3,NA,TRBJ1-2,TGTGCCATCAGTGACGGGACACCCGCCTACTATGGCTACACCTTC,CAISDGTPAYYGYTF
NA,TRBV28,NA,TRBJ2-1,TGTGCCAGCAGTCCCTGGGTGCAGGTTCGCGGTGAGCAGTTCTTC,CASSPWVQVRGEQFF
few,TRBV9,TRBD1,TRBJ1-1,TGTGCCAGCAGCGCAGGGGGAGGGGGCGCTGGGACTGAAGCTTTCTTT,CASSAGGGGAGTEAFF
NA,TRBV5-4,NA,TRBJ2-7,TGTGCCAGCAGCCCAGACAGCCACGAGCAGTACTTC,CASSPDSHEQYF
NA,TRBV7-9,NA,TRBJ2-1,TGTGCCAGCAGCTTAGAGGGTGACAATGAGCAGTTCTTC,CASSLEGDNEQFF
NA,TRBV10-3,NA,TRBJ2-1,TGTGCCATCAGTGATAGCGGTAACTCCTACAATGAGCAGTTCTTC,CAISDSGNSYNEQFF
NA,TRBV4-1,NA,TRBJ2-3,TGCGCCAGCAGCCAGAAACAAGATACGCAGTATTTT,CASSQKQDTQYF
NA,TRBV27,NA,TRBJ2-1,TGTGCCAGCAGTTTTACAAGATACAATGAGCAGTTCTTC,CASSFTRYNEQFF
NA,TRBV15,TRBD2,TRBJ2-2,TGTGCCACCAGCAGAGATAGACTAGCGGGAGCTCACGGGGAGCTGTTTTTT,CATSRDRLAGAHGELFF
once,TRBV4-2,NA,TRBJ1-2,TGTGCCAGCAGCCAAAACCGAGGAAACTATGGCTACACCTTC,CASSQNRGNYGYTF
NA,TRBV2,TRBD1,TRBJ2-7,TGTGCCAGCAAGACAGGGCTAAGTGAGCAGTACTTC,CASKTGLSEQYF
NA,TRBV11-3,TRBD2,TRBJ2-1,TGTGCCAGCAGCTTGGATGGGACTAGCTTATACAATGAGCAGTTCTTC,CASSLDGTSLYNEQFF